This T cell receptor beta chain appears in the sequencing data of a study of blood T cell repertoires in COVID-19. About the research overall: COVID-19 samples from acute and convalescent phases originated in the United States, Italy and Spain. PBMCs, B-cell-depleted T cells, or T cells provided the cDNA or gDNA that made up the material.

V was shortened by 0 bases and J by 3 bases, with 4 bases between the two germline ends. The germline CDR1 and CDR2 sequences are KGHSH and LQKENI. This CDR3 is 13 amino acids long. The authors' processing: Estimated nucleated cell counts came from reference gene primer amplification. Profiling relied on immunoSEQ multiplex PCR, and the TCRdb table lists in-frame clones only, not all of them. Clonal size and the V and J genes are those of that table, whereas D and trimming came from the DNA. The sample records around 150,000 clones, 87% being singletons. V gene TRBV18 combines with J gene TRBJ2-3; no clear D gene. Specimen: peripheral blood. The TCR originated in a woman aged 55-75 years with active or convalescent COVID-19. This chain's CDR3 is CASSPPSTDTQYF. As DNA, the CDR3 is TGTGCCAGCTCACCACCATCAACAGATACGCAGTATTTT.